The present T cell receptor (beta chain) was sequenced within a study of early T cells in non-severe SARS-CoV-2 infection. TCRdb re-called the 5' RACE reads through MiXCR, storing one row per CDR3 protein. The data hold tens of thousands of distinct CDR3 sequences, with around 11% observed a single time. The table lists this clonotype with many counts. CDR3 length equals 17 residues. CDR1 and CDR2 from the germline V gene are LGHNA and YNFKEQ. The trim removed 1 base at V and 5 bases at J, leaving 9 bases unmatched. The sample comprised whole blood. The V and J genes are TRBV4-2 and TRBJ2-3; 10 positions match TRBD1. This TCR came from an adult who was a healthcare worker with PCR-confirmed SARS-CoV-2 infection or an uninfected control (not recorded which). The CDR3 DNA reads TGTGCCAGCAGCCAAGGAACCGGGACAGGGGTGGTAGATACGCAGTATTTT. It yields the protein CASSQGTGTGVVDTQYF.